This T cell receptor beta chain was sequenced in a study of blood T cell repertoires in COVID-19. The wider study: The samples span acute and convalescent COVID-19 from the United States, Italy and Spain. In each case, the material was cDNA or gDNA derived from T cells, B-cell-depleted T cells, or PBMCs.

Authors' analysis steps: Estimated nucleated cell counts came from reference gene primer amplification. Repertoires were generated with immunoSEQ multiplex PCR, while TCRdb's copy carries only in-frame clones and drops some. The V and J calls and clone size come from that table; D and trimming were worked out from the DNA. The sample yields some 200,000 clones, 88% seen once. This CDR3 is 13 amino acids long. Germline lookup yields CDR1 MNHEY and CDR2 SMNVEV (reference sequence). Trimming removed 6 bases from V and 0 bases from J, with 5 bases in between. This chain connects TRBV27 to TRBJ2-2; weak D call: TRBD2 (5 bases). The sample was peripheral blood. The receptor's source is a man between 65 and 79 years old with acute or convalescent COVID-19. The CDR3 region has the DNA TGTGCCAGCAGCGGGACGAACACCGGGGAGCTGTTTTTT. Protein product: CASSGTNTGELFF.